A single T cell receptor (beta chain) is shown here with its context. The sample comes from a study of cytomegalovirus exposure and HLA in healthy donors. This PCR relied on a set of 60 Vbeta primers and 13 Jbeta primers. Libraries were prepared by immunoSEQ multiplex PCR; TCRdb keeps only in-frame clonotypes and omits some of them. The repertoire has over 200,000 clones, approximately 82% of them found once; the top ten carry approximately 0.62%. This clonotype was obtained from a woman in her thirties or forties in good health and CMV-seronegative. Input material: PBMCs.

CDR3 residues: CASSQDSKSNTEAFF. As DNA, the CDR3 is TGTGCCAGCAGCCAAGACAGTAAATCGAACACTGAAGCTTTCTTT. This rearrangement joins TRBV7-3 to TRBJ1-1; TRBD1 is a possible D gene (5 bases). In germline, CDR1 is SGHTA, CDR2 FQGTGA. This CDR3 has 15 residues. Trimming stripped 5 bases from V and 1 base from J, with 14 bases between.